This T cell receptor beta chain was sequenced in a study of cytomegalovirus exposure and HLA in healthy donors. Healthy people donating bone marrow made up the donors. It was with 60 Vbeta and 13 Jbeta primers that the PCR ran. The repertoire was sequenced with immunoSEQ multiplex PCR; TCRdb's copy has only in-frame clones and lacks some. The data contain about 210,000 clones, around four fifths of them singletons. About this clone itself: Its target is unknown.

Overall study results and limits: The majority of CMV-associated TCR beta chains were reported as apparently HLA-restricted in a later analysis.

The CDR3 totals 12 residues. Looked up from germline, CDR1 is SGHTS and CDR2 is YDEGEE. The V and J ends lost 4 bases and 9 bases respectively, with 14 bases between them. The sequence was obtained from a woman between 50 and 59 years old in good health and CMV-seropositive. The V and J genes are TRBV5-8 and TRBJ2-7; D not certain. Sequencing was performed on PBMCs. The CDR3 is CASSPGLIVQYF. The CDR3 DNA reads TGTGCCAGCAGCCCCGGTCTGATTGTGCAGTACTTC.